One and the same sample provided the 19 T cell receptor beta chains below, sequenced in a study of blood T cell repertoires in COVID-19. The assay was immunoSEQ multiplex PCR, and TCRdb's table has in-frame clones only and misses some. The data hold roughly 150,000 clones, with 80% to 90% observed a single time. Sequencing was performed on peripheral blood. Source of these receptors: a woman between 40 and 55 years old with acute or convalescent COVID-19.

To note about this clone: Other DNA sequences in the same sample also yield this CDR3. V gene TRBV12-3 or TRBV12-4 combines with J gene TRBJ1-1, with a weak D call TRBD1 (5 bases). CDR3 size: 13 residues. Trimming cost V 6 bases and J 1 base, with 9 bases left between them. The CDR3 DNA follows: TGTGCCAGCAGGCCAGACAGGAACACTGAAGCTTTCTTT. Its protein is CASRPDRNTEAFF.

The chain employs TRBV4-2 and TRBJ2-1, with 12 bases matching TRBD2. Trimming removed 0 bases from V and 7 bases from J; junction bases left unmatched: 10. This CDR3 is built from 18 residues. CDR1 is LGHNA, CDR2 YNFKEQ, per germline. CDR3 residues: CASSQDWRLAGGLNEQFF. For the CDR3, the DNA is TGTGCCAGCAGCCAAGATTGGAGGCTAGCGGGGGGGCTGAATGAGCAGTTCTTC.

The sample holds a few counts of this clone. The CDR3 nucleotides are TGTGCCAGCAGCGAAGTGGGGGCTAGCGGGTACAATGAGCAGTTCTTC. Protein sequence: CASSEVGASGYNEQFF. The chain joins TRBV7-3 to TRBJ2-1, with 8 positions matching TRBD2. Per germline, CDR1 SGHTA and CDR2 FQGTGA. V shed 5 bases and J 4 bases; nucleotides not matched to a gene: 10. This CDR3 is built from 16 residues.

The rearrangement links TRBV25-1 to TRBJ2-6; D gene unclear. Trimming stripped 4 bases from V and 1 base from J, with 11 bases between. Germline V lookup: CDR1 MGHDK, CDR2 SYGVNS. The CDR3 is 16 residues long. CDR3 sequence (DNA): TGTGCCAGCAGTGGTCACAGCACGTCTGGGGCCAACGTCCTGACTTTC. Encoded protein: CASSGHSTSGANVLTF.

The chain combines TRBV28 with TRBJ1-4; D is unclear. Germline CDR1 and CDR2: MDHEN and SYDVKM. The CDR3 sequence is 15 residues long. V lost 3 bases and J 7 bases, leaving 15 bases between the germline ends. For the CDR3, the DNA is TGTGCCAGCAGTTTCCCTAAGAAAATTGTTGAAAAACTGTTTTTT. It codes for CASSFPKKIVEKLFF.

CDR3 residues: CASSIRRDYNSPLHF. DNA of the CDR3: TGTGCCAGCAGCATACGGAGAGACTATAATTCACCCCTCCACTTT. J is TRBJ1-6 and V is TRBV7-6; unclear D gene. The germline V gene encodes CDR1 SGHVS and CDR2 FNYEAQ. Trimming took 5 bases from V and 3 from J, leaving 11 bases between them. This CDR3 contains 15 residues.

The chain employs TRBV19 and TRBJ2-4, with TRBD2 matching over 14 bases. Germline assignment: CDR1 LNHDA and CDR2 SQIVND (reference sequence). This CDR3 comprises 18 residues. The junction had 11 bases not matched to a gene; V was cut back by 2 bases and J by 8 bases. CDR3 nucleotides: TGTGCCAGTAGTATAATCCCGGGACTAGCGGGGGAACGACACATTCAGTACTTC. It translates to CASSIIPGLAGERHIQYF.

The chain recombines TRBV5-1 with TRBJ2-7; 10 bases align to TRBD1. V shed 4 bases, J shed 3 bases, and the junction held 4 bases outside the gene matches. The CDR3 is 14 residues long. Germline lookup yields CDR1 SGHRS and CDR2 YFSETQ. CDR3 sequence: CASSPGQGGYEQYF. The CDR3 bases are TGCGCCAGCAGCCCCGGACAGGGGGGCTACGAGCAGTACTTC. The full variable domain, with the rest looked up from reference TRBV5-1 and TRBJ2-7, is KAGVTQTPRYLIKTRGQQVTLSCSPISGHRSVSWYQQTPGQGLQFLFEYFSETQRNKGNFPGRFSGRQFSNSRSEMNVSTLELGDSALYLCASSPGQGGYEQYFGPGTRLTVT.

CDR3 residues: CATSGQGGYTF. The CDR3 region has the DNA TGTGCCACCAGTGGTCAGGGCGGCTACACCTTC. The chain carries TRBV24-1 and TRBJ1-2, with D maybe TRBD1 (5 bases). In germline, CDR1 is KGHDR, CDR2 SFDVKD. The CDR3 runs to 11 residues. V was clipped by 5 bases and J by 8 bases, with 8 bases between them.

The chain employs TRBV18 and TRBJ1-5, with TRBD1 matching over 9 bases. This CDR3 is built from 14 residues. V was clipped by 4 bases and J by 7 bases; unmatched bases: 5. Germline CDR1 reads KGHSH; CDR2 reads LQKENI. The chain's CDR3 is CASSQTGGRQPQHF. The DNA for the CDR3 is TGTGCCAGCTCACAGACAGGGGGGAGGCAGCCCCAGCATTTT.

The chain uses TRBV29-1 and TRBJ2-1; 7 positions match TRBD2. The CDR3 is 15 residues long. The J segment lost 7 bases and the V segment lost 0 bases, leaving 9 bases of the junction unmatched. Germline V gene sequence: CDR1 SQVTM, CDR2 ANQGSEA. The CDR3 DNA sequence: TGCAGCGTTGAAGATCGGGGAGGGGCAGTAAATGAGCAGTTCTTC. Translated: CSVEDRGGAVNEQFF.

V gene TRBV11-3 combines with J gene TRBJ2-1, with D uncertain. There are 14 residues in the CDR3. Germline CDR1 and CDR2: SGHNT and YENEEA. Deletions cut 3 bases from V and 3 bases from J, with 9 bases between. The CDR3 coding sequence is TGTGCCAGCAGCTTGTATTCCGTCTACAATGAGCAGTTCTTC. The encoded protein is CASSLYSVYNEQFF.

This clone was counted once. Written as DNA, the CDR3 is TGTGCCAGCAGCTTCCGGACAGGGGGCGACGGTTACGAGCAGTACTTC. Amino acid sequence: CASSFRTGGDGYEQYF. The rearrangement uses TRBV11-3 and TRBJ2-7; 11 bases are shared with TRBD1. The CDR3 has 16 residues. Germline trimming cut 3 bases from V and 4 bases from J; bases unmatched to any gene: 8. Per germline, CDR1 SGHNT and CDR2 YENEEA.

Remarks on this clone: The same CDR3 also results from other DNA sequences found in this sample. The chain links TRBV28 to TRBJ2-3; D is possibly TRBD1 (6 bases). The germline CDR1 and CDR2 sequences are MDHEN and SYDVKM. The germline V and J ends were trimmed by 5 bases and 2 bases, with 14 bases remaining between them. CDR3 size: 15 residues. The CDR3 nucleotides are TGTGCCAGCAGTCCCCCCGACAGGCTCACAGATACGCAGTATTTT. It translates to CASSPPDRLTDTQYF.

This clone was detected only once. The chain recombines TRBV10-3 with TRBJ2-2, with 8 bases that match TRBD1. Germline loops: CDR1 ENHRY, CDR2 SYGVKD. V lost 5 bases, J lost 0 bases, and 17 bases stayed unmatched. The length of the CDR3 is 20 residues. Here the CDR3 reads CAISSPGQDLSIANTGELFF. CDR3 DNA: TGTGCCATCAGTTCGCCGGGACAGGATTTATCGATCGCGAACACCGGGGAGCTGTTTTTT.

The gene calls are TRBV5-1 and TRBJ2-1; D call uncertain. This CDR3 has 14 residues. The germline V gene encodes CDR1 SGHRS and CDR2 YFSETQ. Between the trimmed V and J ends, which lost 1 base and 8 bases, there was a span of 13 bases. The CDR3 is CASSLTNRNDEQFF. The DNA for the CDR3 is TGCGCCAGCAGCTTGACTAATCGAAACGATGAGCAGTTCTTC. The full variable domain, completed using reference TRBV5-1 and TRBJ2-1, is KAGVTQTPRYLIKTRGQQVTLSCSPISGHRSVSWYQQTPGQGLQFLFEYFSETQRNKGNFPGRFSGRQFSNSRSEMNVSTLELGDSALYLCASSLTNRNDEQFFGPGTRLTVL.

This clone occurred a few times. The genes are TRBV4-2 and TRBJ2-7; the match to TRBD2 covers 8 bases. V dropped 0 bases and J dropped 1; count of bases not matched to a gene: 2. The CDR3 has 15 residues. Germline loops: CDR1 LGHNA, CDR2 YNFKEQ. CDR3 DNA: TGTGCCAGCAGCCAAGAGGTAGCGGGATCCTACGAGCAGTACTTC. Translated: CASSQEVAGSYEQYF.

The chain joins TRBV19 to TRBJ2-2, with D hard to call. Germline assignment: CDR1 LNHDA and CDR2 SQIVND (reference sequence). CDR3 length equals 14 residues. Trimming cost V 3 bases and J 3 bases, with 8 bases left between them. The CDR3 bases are TGTGCCAGTAGTATTTTCAGATACACCGGGGAGCTGTTTTTT. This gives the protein CASSIFRYTGELFF.

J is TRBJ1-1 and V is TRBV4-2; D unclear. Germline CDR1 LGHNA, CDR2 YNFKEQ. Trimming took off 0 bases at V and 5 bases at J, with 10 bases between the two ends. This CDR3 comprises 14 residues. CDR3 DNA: TGTGCCAGCAGCCAAGACGAATCGGGGACTGAAGCTTTCTTT. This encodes CASSQDESGTEAFF.